This TCR beta chain was sequenced for a study of T cells in Graves' hyperthyroidism and ophthalmopathy. This clonotype was recorded at least ten times. Its antigen remains unknown. Per germline, CDR1 SEHNR and CDR2 FQNEAQ (reference sequence). This CDR3 is built from 13 residues. Between the trimmed V and J ends, which lost 2 bases and 4 bases, there was a span of 8 bases. RNA transcripts gave rise to amplified TCR beta CDR3 regions. HTBI primers were employed in a first-round RT-PCR of the TCR CDR3. Via MiXCR, TCRdb re-called the multiplex PCR reads, giving one row per CDR3 protein. Among approximately 700,000 distinct CDR3 sequences listed, 45% were seen once. Study-wide results and caveats: A model built on 13 V-J features separated ophthalmopathy from stable hyperthyroidism.

The clonotype was recovered from an adult man with Graves' disease, either hyperthyroidism or ophthalmopathy (not recorded which). This sequence joins TRBV7-9 and TRBJ1-1; D gene ambiguous. The sample taken for sequencing was peripheral blood or thyroid tissue (not recorded which). Here the CDR3 reads CASSLYGGTEAFF. DNA for the CDR3: TGTGCCAGCAGCTTATATGGAGGCACTGAAGCTTTCTTT.